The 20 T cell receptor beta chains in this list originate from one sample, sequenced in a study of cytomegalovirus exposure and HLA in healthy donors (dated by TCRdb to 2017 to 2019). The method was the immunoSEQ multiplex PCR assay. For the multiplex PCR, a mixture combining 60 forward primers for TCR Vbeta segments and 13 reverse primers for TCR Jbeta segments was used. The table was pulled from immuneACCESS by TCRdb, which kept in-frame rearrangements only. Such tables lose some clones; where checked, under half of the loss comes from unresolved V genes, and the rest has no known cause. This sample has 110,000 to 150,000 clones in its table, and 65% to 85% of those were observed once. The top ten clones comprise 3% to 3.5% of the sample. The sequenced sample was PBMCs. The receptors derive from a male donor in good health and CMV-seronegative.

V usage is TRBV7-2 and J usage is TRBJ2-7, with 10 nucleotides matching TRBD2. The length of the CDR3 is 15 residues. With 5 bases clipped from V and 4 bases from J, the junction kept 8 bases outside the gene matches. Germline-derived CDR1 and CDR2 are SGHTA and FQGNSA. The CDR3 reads CASSPAASGGYEQYF. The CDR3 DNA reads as TGTGCCAGCAGCCCTGCGGCTAGCGGGGGTTACGAGCAGTACTTC.

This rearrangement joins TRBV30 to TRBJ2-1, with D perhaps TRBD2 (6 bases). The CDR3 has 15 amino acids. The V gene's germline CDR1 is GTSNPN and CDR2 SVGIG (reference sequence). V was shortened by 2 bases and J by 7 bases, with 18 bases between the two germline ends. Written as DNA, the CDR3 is TGTGCCTGGAGTACGATGGGCGGGGCTCTGAATGAGCAGTTCTTC. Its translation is CAWSTMGGALNEQFF. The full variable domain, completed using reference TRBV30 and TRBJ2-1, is SQTIHQWPATLVQPVGSPLSLECTVEGTSNPNLYWYRQAAGRGLQLLFYSVGIGQISSEVPQNLSASRPQDRQFILSSKKLLLSDSGFYLCAWSTMGGALNEQFFGPGTRLTVL.

CDR3 sequence (DNA): TGTGCCACTAGCGGGGGGGCCTACGAGCAGTACTTC. Protein: CATSGGAYEQYF. The gene calls are TRBV19 and TRBJ2-7, with 12 bases matching TRBD2. The CDR3 extends over 12 amino acids. CDR1 and CDR2 (germline): LNHDA, SQIVND (reference sequence). The trim removed 10 bases at V and 2 bases at J, leaving 0 bases unmatched.

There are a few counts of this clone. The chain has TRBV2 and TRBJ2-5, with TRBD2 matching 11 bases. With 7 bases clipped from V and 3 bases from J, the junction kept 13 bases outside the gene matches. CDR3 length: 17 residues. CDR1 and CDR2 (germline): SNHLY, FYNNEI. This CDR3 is CASTGILAGGNEETQYF. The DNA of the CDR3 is TGTGCCAGCACGGGTATCCTAGCGGGAGGTAATGAAGAGACCCAGTACTTC. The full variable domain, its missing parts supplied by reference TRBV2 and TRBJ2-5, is EPEVTQTPSHQVTQMGQEVILRCVPISNHLYFYWYRQILGQKVEFLVSFYNNEISEKSEIFDDQFSVERPDGSNFTLKIRSTKLEDSAMYFCASTGILAGGNEETQYFGPGTRLLVL.

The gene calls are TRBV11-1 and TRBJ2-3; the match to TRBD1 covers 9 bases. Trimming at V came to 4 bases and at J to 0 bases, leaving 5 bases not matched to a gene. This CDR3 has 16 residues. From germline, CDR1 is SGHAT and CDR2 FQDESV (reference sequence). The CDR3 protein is CASSWRTGASTDTQYF. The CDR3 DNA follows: TGTGCCAGCAGCTGGCGGACAGGGGCGAGCACAGATACGCAGTATTTT.

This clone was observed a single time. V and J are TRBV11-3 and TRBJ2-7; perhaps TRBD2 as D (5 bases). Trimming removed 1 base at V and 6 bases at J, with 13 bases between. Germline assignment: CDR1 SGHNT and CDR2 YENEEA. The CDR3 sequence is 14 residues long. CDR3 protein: CASSLVRVAGEQYF. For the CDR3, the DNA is TGTGCCAGCAGCTTAGTACGGGTGGCGGGCGAGCAGTACTTC.

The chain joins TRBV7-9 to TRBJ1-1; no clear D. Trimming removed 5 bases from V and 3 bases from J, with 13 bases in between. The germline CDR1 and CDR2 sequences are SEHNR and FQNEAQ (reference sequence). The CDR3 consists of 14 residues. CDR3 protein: CASSHPQVDTEAFF. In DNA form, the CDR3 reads TGTGCCAGCAGCCACCCCCAGGTGGACACTGAAGCTTTCTTT.

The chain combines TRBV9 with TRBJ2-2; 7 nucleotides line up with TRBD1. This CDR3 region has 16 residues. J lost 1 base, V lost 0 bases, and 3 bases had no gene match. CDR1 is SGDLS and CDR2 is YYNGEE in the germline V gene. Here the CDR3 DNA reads TGTGCCAGCAGCGTAGAGGGACAGCTGAACACCGGGGAGCTGTTTTTT. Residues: CASSVEGQLNTGELFF.

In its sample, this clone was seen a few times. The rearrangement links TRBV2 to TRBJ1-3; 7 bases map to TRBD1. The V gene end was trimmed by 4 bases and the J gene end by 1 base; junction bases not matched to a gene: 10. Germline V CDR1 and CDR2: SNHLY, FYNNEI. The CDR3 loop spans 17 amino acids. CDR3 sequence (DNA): TGTGCCAGCAGTGGCGAGATAGGGGGCTTTTCTGGAAACACCATATATTTT. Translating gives CASSGEIGGFSGNTIYF.

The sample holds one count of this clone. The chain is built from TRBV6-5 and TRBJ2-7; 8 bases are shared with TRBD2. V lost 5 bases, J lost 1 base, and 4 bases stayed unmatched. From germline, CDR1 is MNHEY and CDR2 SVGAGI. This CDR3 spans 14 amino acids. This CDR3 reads CASSGSGSSYEQYF. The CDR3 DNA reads TGTGCCAGCAGTGGGAGCGGGAGTTCCTACGAGCAGTACTTC.

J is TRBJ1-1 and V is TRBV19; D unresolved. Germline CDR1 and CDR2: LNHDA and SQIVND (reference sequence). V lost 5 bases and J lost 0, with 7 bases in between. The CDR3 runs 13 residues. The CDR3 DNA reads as TGTGCCAGTAGTCGGTCGGTGAACACTGAAGCTTTCTTT. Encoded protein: CASSRSVNTEAFF.

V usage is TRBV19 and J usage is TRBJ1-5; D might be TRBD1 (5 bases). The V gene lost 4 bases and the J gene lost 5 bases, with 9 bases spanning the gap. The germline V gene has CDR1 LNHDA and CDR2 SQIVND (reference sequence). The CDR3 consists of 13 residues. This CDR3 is CASSRQNYQPQHF. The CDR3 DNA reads TGTGCCAGTAGTAGACAGAATTATCAGCCCCAGCATTTT.

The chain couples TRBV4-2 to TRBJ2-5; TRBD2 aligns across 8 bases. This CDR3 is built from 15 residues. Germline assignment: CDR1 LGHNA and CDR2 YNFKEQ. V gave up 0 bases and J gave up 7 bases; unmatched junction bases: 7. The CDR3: CASSQDRGGKGTQYF. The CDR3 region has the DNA TGTGCCAGCAGCCAAGACCGGGGGGGGAAAGGGACCCAGTACTTC.

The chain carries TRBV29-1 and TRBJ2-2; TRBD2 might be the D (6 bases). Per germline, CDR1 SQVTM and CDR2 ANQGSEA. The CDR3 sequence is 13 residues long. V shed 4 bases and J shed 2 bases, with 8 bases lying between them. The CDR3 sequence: CSVGGENTGELFF. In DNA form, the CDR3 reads TGCAGCGTTGGGGGGGAAAACACCGGGGAGCTGTTTTTT.

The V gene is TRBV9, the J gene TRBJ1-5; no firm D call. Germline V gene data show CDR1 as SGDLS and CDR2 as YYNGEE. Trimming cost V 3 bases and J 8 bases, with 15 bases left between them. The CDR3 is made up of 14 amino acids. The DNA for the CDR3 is TGTGCCAGCAGCGAGACACATGGGCCAGAGCCCCAGCATTTT. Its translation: CASSETHGPEPQHF.

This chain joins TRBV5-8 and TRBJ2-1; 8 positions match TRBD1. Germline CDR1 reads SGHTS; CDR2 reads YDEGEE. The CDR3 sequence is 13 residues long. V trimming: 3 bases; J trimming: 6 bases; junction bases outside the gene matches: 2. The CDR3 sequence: CASSWTGTNEQFF. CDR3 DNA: TGTGCCAGCAGCTGGACAGGGACCAATGAGCAGTTCTTC.

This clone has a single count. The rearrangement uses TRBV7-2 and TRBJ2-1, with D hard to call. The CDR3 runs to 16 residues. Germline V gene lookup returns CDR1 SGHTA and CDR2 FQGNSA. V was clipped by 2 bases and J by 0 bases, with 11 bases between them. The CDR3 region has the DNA TGTGCCAGCAGCTTAACAAGCGTCAGCTCCTACAATGAGCAGTTCTTC. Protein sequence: CASSLTSVSSYNEQFF.

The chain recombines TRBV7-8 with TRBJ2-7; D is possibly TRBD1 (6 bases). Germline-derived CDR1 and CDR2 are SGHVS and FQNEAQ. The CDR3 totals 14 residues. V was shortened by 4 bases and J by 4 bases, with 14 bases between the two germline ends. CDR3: CASSYTTGLYEQYF. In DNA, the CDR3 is TGTGCCAGCAGCTACACGACAGGCTTATACGAGCAGTACTTC.

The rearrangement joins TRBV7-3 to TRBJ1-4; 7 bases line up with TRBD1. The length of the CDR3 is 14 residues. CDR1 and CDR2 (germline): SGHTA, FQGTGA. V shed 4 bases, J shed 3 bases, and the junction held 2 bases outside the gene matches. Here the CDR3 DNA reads TGTGCCAGCAGCTCCGGGACAGCTAATGAAAAACTGTTTTTT. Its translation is CASSSGTANEKLFF.

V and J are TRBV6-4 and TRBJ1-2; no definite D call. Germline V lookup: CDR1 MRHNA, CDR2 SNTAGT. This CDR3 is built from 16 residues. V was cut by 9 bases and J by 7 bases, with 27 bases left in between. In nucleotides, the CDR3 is TGTGCCAGAAGCCCTAGGTTGGAGGGTCCGGGGTGTGGCTACACCTTC. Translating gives CARSPRLEGPGCGYTF.